The clone carrying this T cell receptor beta chain was seen repeatedly, ten times or more. This sample was included in a study of T cells in Graves' hyperthyroidism and ophthalmopathy. PBMCs were derived from around 10 ml fresh peripheral blood. Amplification of TCR beta CDR3 regions was performed using RNA transcripts as template. First-round RT-PCR of the TCR CDR3 relied on the HTBI primer set. TCRdb redid the calling of the multiplex PCR reads with MiXCR, one entry per CDR3 protein. The table has some 400,000 distinct CDR3 sequences, 19% seen once. This receptor was taken from a woman aged 18-29 years with Graves' hyperthyroidism. The sequencing input was blood.

CDR3: CSAETGYEQYF. CDR3 nucleotide sequence: TGCAGTGCAGAAACAGGCTACGAGCAGTACTTC. The rearrangement links TRBV20-1 to TRBJ2-7; a possible D gene is TRBD1 (5 bases). The CDR3 sequence is 11 residues long. Germline CDR1 reads DFQATT; CDR2 reads SNEGSKA (reference sequence). Trimming left V 6 bases short and J 3 bases short, with 9 bases between.